These 30 T cell receptor beta chains share one sample of origin, sequenced in a study of cytomegalovirus exposure and HLA in healthy donors. Use of 60 Vbeta and 13 Jbeta primers characterized the PCR. Data came from immunoSEQ multiplex PCR; TCRdb stores just in-frame clones and leaves some out. Of 150,000 to 160,000 clones in the sample, about three quarters are singletons; the top ten hold approximately 4%. The sample taken for sequencing was PBMCs. These receptors all come from a middle-aged woman in good health and CMV-seronegative.

The V gene is TRBV11-3, the J gene TRBJ2-3; D is possibly TRBD2 (5 bases). In germline, CDR1 is SGHNT, CDR2 YENEEA. The ends were cut back, 1 base at V and 6 bases at J, with 14 bases in the middle. This CDR3 spans 15 amino acids. The CDR3 DNA reads as TGTGCCAGCAGCTTAGGAGGGAGAATAGGGGATACGCAGTATTTT. As protein: CASSLGGRIGDTQYF.

The chain uses TRBV10-3 and TRBJ2-1; D is possibly TRBD1 (6 bases). The V end was cut by 5 bases, the J end by 4 bases, with 15 bases between. The CDR3 sequence is 15 residues long. In germline, CDR1 is ENHRY, CDR2 SYGVKD. The CDR3 reads CAISKQGLGYNEQFF. CDR3 DNA sequence: TGTGCCATCAGTAAGCAGGGGTTGGGGTACAATGAGCAGTTCTTC.

CDR3 sequence reads: CAWQRGQYSGNTIYF. The CDR3 DNA is TGTGCCTGGCAGCGGGGGCAGTACTCTGGAAACACCATATATTTT. The V and J genes are TRBV30 and TRBJ1-3, with D tentatively TRBD1 (6 bases). The V end was cut by 5 bases, the J end by 0 bases, with 14 bases between. The CDR3 has 15 residues. Germline loops: CDR1 GTSNPN, CDR2 SVGIG (reference sequence).

The CDR3, as DNA: TGTGCCATCAGTCAGGGACAGGCTGGAGGCTACACCTTC. Protein product: CAISQGQAGGYTF. The V and J genes are TRBV10-3 and TRBJ1-2, with 8 bases lining up with TRBD1. V shed 5 bases, J shed 8 bases, and the junction held 7 bases outside the gene matches. The CDR3 is 13 residues long. Germline CDR1 is ENHRY and CDR2 is SYGVKD.

The rearrangement joins TRBV30 to TRBJ2-7; TRBD2 matches at 9 bases. Germline values: CDR1 GTSNPN, CDR2 SVGIG (reference sequence). V lost 2 bases and J lost 3; bases outside the gene matches: 11. CDR3 length: 16 amino acids. The CDR3 DNA follows: TGTGCCTGGAGTCAAAATAGCGGGAGCGCCGTCTACGAGCAGTACTTC. It yields the protein CAWSQNSGSAVYEQYF.

The chain has TRBV5-1 and TRBJ2-5; 7 nucleotides agree with TRBD2. V shed 0 bases, J shed 5 bases, and the junction held 7 bases outside the gene matches. Germline-derived CDR1 and CDR2 are SGHRS and YFSETQ. This CDR3 spans 15 amino acids. This CDR3 reads CASSLDGRPTETQYF. The CDR3 coding sequence is TGCGCCAGCAGCTTGGACGGGAGGCCAACCGAGACCCAGTACTTC.

The chain carries TRBV18 and TRBJ1-1; 9 bases map to TRBD1. Germline CDR1 and CDR2: KGHSH and LQKENI. The length of the CDR3 is 18 residues. V was pared by 2 bases and J by 0 bases, with 10 bases of the junction left unmatched. CDR3 in amino acids: CASSPLVWTGVLNTEAFF. The CDR3 DNA reads as TGTGCCAGCTCACCATTGGTATGGACAGGGGTGTTGAACACTGAAGCTTTCTTT.

J is TRBJ1-1 and V is TRBV29-1; TRBD1 agrees at 7 bases. CDR3 length: 13 amino acids. The germline V gene encodes CDR1 SQVTM and CDR2 ANQGSEA. The V and J ends lost 4 bases and 9 bases, in that order; junction bases with no gene match: 11. This chain's CDR3 is CSVALVSGGKAFF. CDR3 in DNA: TGCAGCGTTGCCCTTGTCTCAGGGGGGAAAGCTTTCTTT.

This clone was seen more than once but under ten times. This chain joins TRBV13 and TRBJ2-7; 15 bases are shared with TRBD2. V lost 3 bases to trimming and J lost 0 bases; unmatched junction nucleotides: 3. The CDR3 has 17 amino acids. Per germline, CDR1 PRHDT and CDR2 FYEKMQ (reference sequence). DNA for the CDR3: TGTGCCAGCAGCTTTGGACTAGCGGGAGGGAGCTCCTACGAGCAGTACTTC. Translated: CASSFGLAGGSSYEQYF.

This clone turned up a few times. This sequence joins TRBV6-5 and TRBJ2-1; 11 bases align to TRBD2. There are 14 residues in the CDR3. V was pared by 6 bases and J by 9 bases, with 7 bases of the junction left unmatched. Germline values: CDR1 MNHEY, CDR2 SVGAGI. The CDR3 reads CASSLAGGGIEQFF. The CDR3 coding sequence is TGTGCCAGCAGCCTAGCGGGGGGCGGAATTGAGCAGTTCTTC.

The V gene is TRBV6-6, the J gene TRBJ1-5, with D uncertain. V shed 5 bases and J shed 1 base, with 12 bases lying between them. The germline CDR1 and CDR2 sequences are MNHNY and SVGAGI (reference sequence). The CDR3 length is 15 residues. The CDR3 loop reads CASSLSRGSNQPQHF. CDR3 bases: TGTGCCAGCAGTCTCAGCCGCGGGAGCAATCAGCCCCAGCATTTT.

The V call is TRBV28, the J call TRBJ1-2, with D perhaps TRBD1 (6 bases). The CDR3 is 13 amino acids. CDR1 and CDR2 (germline): MDHEN, SYDVKM. Trimming cost V 3 bases and J 5 bases, with 10 bases left between them. The CDR3 DNA sequence: TGTGCCAGCAGTTTTGACAGGATATATGGCTACACCTTC. Protein sequence: CASSFDRIYGYTF.

This chain joins TRBV9 and TRBJ2-5; 11 nucleotides align to TRBD2. The J call is in doubt because the DNA end fits TRBJ2-7 better. Germline loops: CDR1 SGDLS, CDR2 YYNGEE. This CDR3 has 16 amino acids. In nucleotides, the CDR3 is TGTGCCAGCAGCGGACGGGAACTAGCGGGAGACCCCGAGCAGTACTTC. It translates to CASSGRELAGDPEQYF.

This clone was detected once. J is TRBJ1-2 and V is TRBV7-6, with 8 bases lining up with TRBD1. Germline trimming cut 1 base from V and 8 bases from J; bases unmatched to any gene: 6. Germline lookup yields CDR1 SGHVS and CDR2 FNYEAQ. The CDR3 is made up of 14 amino acids. The CDR3 spells CASSLGPGGGGYTF. Written as DNA, the CDR3 is TGTGCCAGCAGCTTAGGACCAGGGGGCGGCGGCTACACCTTC.

The table lists this clone with a few counts. V and J are TRBV19 and TRBJ2-6, with 9 nucleotides matching TRBD1. CDR1 is LNHDA and CDR2 is SQIVND in the germline V gene (reference sequence). V trimming: 7 bases; J trimming: 0 bases; junction bases outside the gene matches: 13. The CDR3 length is 19 residues. CDR3 residues: CASTDLSGTGLSGANVLTF. The CDR3 DNA reads as TGTGCCAGTACCGATCTCTCCGGGACAGGGCTCTCTGGGGCCAACGTCCTGACTTTC.

This clone came up a few times. CDR3 protein: CSVRDTTYEQYF. The CDR3 DNA follows: TGCAGCGTACGGGACACCACCTACGAGCAGTACTTC. J is TRBJ2-5 and V is TRBV29-1; weak D call: TRBD1 (6 bases). TRBJ2-7 explains the end of the DNA better; the J call may be wrong. From germline, CDR1 is SQVTM and CDR2 ANQGSEA. CDR3 length: 12 residues.

This chain joins TRBV4-1 and TRBJ2-2, with 12 bases identical to TRBD1. The V gene's germline CDR1 is MGHRA and CDR2 YSYEKL. The CDR3 runs to 18 residues. The J segment lost 6 bases and the V segment lost 2 bases, leaving 10 bases of the junction unmatched. CDR3 region: CASSQNGGGQGAPGELFF. CDR3 nucleotide sequence: TGCGCCAGCAGCCAAAATGGAGGGGGACAGGGGGCTCCCGGGGAGCTGTTTTTT.

This CDR3 reads CASSLGLAGEQFF. CDR3 in DNA: TGCGCCAGCAGCTTGGGTCTAGCGGGCGAGCAGTTCTTC. The rearrangement joins TRBV5-1 to TRBJ2-1, with 8 positions matching TRBD2. There are 13 residues in the CDR3. J lost 10 bases, V lost 0 bases, and 3 bases had no gene match. Germline-derived CDR1 and CDR2 are SGHRS and YFSETQ.

The chain couples TRBV19 to TRBJ2-2; TRBD2 matches at 8 bases. This CDR3 comprises 14 residues. Trimming took 5 bases from V and 7 from J; bases not matched to a gene: 6. The germline gives CDR1 LNHDA, CDR2 SQIVND (reference sequence). The CDR3 here is CASSLGLEGGELFF. The CDR3 DNA reads as TGTGCCAGTAGTCTGGGACTAGAAGGCGGGGAGCTGTTTTTT.

This chain links TRBV2 with TRBJ1-4; D may be TRBD1 (5 bases). CDR1 is SNHLY and CDR2 is FYNNEI in the germline V gene. The CDR3 length is 14 residues. Trimming pared 3 bases from V and 2 bases from J, leaving 7 bases between. The CDR3 region is CASSDGHTNEKLFF. The CDR3 DNA is TGTGCCAGCAGTGACGGACATACTAATGAAAAACTGTTTTTT.

This clone was counted a single time. The rearrangement uses TRBV5-1 and TRBJ2-7; the D is unclear. Deletions cut 0 bases from V and 0 bases from J, with 4 bases between. The CDR3 contains 13 residues. Germline V gene sequence: CDR1 SGHRS, CDR2 YFSETQ. The CDR3 DNA sequence: TGCGCCAGCAGCTTGGCCAGCTCCTACGAGCAGTACTTC. Its translation is CASSLASSYEQYF.

This clone was detected only a few times. The chain recombines TRBV7-9 with TRBJ2-1; 9 bases are a match to TRBD2. With V trimmed by 3 bases and J by 10 bases, 13 bases remained unmatched. CDR1 and CDR2 (germline): SEHNR, FQNEAQ (reference sequence). CDR3 size: 16 residues. Here the CDR3 DNA reads TGTGCCAGCAGCTTGTCGGTGCGACTAGCGGCCATGGAGCAGTTCTTC. Its translation is CASSLSVRLAAMEQFF.

This chain links TRBV5-6 with TRBJ2-7, with 7 bases lining up with TRBD2. J gave up 2 bases and V 3 bases, and 11 bases lay outside the gene matches. In germline, CDR1 is SGHDT, CDR2 YYEEEE. This CDR3 has 16 amino acids. CDR3 residues: CASSWRGFGLAYEQYF. The CDR3 nucleotides read TGTGCCAGCAGCTGGAGGGGTTTTGGACTAGCCTACGAGCAGTACTTC.

The chain is built from TRBV6-5 and TRBJ1-1; TRBD1 might be the D (6 bases). V gave up 3 bases and J gave up 1 base, with 12 bases separating them. Per germline, CDR1 MNHEY and CDR2 SVGAGI. This CDR3 has 15 amino acids. CDR3 DNA sequence: TGTGCCAGCAGTTATTACGGACAGAAGAACACTGAAGCTTTCTTT. Encoded protein: CASSYYGQKNTEAFF.

This clone showed up just a few times. This chain joins TRBV5-4 and TRBJ2-6; D remains unclear. Trimming left V 7 bases short and J 2 bases short, with 7 bases between. Germline assignment: CDR1 SGHNT and CDR2 YYREEE (reference sequence). This CDR3 contains 13 residues. This CDR3 reads CASRQAGANVLTF. CDR3 nucleotides: TGTGCCAGCCGCCAGGCTGGGGCCAACGTCCTGACTTTC.

This chain links TRBV7-8 with TRBJ2-3, with 8 bases lining up with TRBD1. There are 14 residues in the CDR3. Germline values: CDR1 SGHVS, CDR2 FQNEAQ. V lost 3 bases, J lost 5 bases, and 4 bases stayed unmatched. CDR3 amino acids: CASSLQGAGDTQYF. The CDR3, as DNA: TGTGCCAGCAGCTTGCAGGGGGCTGGAGATACGCAGTATTTT.

V usage is TRBV7-2 and J usage is TRBJ1-4; the D is unclear. The germline CDR1 and CDR2 sequences are SGHTA and FQGNSA. The CDR3 covers 14 residues. The V end was cut by 1 base, the J end by 2 bases, with 5 bases between. In DNA form, the CDR3 reads TGTGCCAGCAGCTTAGGAGTGACTAATGAAAAACTGTTTTTT. It specifies CASSLGVTNEKLFF.

The rearrangement joins TRBV7-8 to TRBJ2-7, with D maybe TRBD1 (6 bases). The CDR3 spans 14 residues. Germline values: CDR1 SGHVS, CDR2 FQNEAQ. Trimming removed 6 bases from V and 9 bases from J, with 21 bases in between. The CDR3 DNA sequence: TGTGCCAGCAGTCCAGACAGGCCCGTGAAGGGGCAGTACTTC. This gives the protein CASSPDRPVKGQYF.

The genes are TRBV19 and TRBJ1-1; 7 nucleotides line up with TRBD1. This CDR3 spans 15 amino acids. Unmatched junction bases numbered 11, after V lost 7 bases and J lost 3 bases. Germline-derived CDR1 and CDR2 are LNHDA and SQIVND (reference sequence). The CDR3 region is CASKVQGVKDTEAFF. CDR3 DNA sequence: TGTGCCAGTAAGGTCCAGGGGGTAAAGGACACTGAAGCTTTCTTT.

The CDR3 loop is CASRGARDTQYF. Here the CDR3 DNA reads TGTGCCAGCCGGGGGGCACGGGATACGCAGTATTTT. J is TRBJ2-3 and V is TRBV6-1; the D gene is possibly TRBD2 (7 bases). The germline V and J ends were trimmed by 8 bases and 6 bases, with 12 bases remaining between them. The V gene's germline CDR1 is MNHNS and CDR2 SASEGT. The CDR3 consists of 12 residues.